The sequence of this TCR beta chain was determined in a study of regulatory T cells in long-lasting Graves disease. The study's findings and limits: The study found TRBV28, TRBJ1-2 and TRBJ2-5 favored in persistent disease.

This sample's time point: newly diagnosed GD, antithyroid drugs for less than 3 months. With RNA extracted from PBMCs as input, the TCR library was made. This clonotype has a count of ten or more. Its antigen is currently unknown. Both iRepertoire HTBI primers and Arm-PCR of CDR3 regions were used to build the TCR beta libraries. Each CDR3 protein is one row after TCRdb ran MiXCR on the multiplex PCR reads. The repertoire has 250,000 or so distinct CDR3 sequences, 15% to 20% of them found once; the top ten carry about 15%. CDR1 ENHRY and CDR2 SYGVKD come from the germline V gene. Trimming removed 5 bases from V and 6 bases from J; junction bases left unmatched: 9. The CDR3 consists of 15 residues. The same sample was also studied in work on T cells in Graves' hyperthyroidism and ophthalmopathy.

The sample here was peripheral blood mononuclear cells (PBMCs), taken at new diagnosis, from a patient treated with antithyroid drugs. This rearrangement joins TRBV10-3 to TRBJ1-2, with 10 bases that match TRBD1. The sequence was collected from a woman aged 25 to 39 with Graves disease. The CDR3 nucleotides read TGTGCCATCAGTCACACTATGGACAGGGGGGATGGCTACACCTTC. Protein: CAISHTMDRGDGYTF.